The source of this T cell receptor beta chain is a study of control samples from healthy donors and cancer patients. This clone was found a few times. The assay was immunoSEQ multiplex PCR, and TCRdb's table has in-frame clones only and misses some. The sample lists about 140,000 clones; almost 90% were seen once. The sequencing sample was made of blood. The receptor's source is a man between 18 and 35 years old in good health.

The CDR3 bases are TGCGCCAGCAGCCAAGGCGCTAACTATGGCTACACCTTC. This translates into CASSQGANYGYTF. The chain uses TRBV4-3 and TRBJ1-2; unclear D gene. V gave up 1 base and J gave up 0 bases, with 3 bases separating them. From germline, CDR1 is LGHNA and CDR2 YSLEER. The CDR3 has 13 amino acids.